These 5 T cell receptor beta chains originate from one sample sequenced in a study of T cells in Graves' hyperthyroidism and ophthalmopathy. The CDR3 regions of TCR beta were amplified from RNA transcripts. A first-round RT-PCR of the TCR CDR3 used the HTBI primer set. TCRdb ran MiXCR on the multiplex PCR reads and lists one entry per CDR3 protein. The data hold a few hundred thousand distinct CDR3 sequences, with around a sixth observed a single time. Material: blood. The receptor source for this set is a woman between 45 and 65 years old with Graves' hyperthyroidism.

This sequence joins TRBV6-1 and TRBJ2-1; 14 bases line up with TRBD2. The V gene's germline CDR1 is MNHNS and CDR2 SASEGT. The junction had 7 bases not matched to a gene; V was cut back by 4 bases and J by 8 bases. The length of the CDR3 is 16 residues. The CDR3: CASSGQTSGGAYEQFF. CDR3 DNA: TGTGCCAGCAGTGGACAGACTAGCGGGGGGGCTTATGAGCAGTTCTTC.

This clonotype was detected many times. The chain combines TRBV7-2 with TRBJ2-1; D possibly corresponds to TRBD1 (5 bases). V was shortened by 1 base and J by 9 bases, with 16 bases between the two germline ends. Germline CDR1 and CDR2: SGHTA and FQGNSA. The CDR3 totals 15 residues. The CDR3 sequence: CASSLEGLERLEQFF. The CDR3 region has the DNA TGTGCCAGCAGCTTAGAGGGGCTAGAACGTCTTGAGCAGTTCTTC.

This clonotype has a count of ten or more. This chain joins TRBV27 and TRBJ2-1; D is ambiguous. CDR1 is MNHEY, CDR2 SMNVEV, per germline (reference sequence). The V end lost 5 bases, the J end lost 1 base, and 6 bases lay between the germline ends. The CDR3 runs 13 residues. The CDR3 spells CASSPVSYNEQFF. The DNA of the CDR3 is TGTGCCAGCAGTCCCGTATCCTACAATGAGCAGTTCTTC.

This clonotype has only a few counts. This rearrangement joins TRBV12-3 or TRBV12-4 to TRBJ2-3; 11 nucleotides line up with TRBD2. With V trimmed by 3 bases and J by 7 bases, 12 bases remained unmatched. This CDR3 has 17 amino acids. CDR3 nucleotides: TGTGCCAGCAGTTTTCTCTCGACTAGCGGGGTAGTGTATACGCAGTATTTT. Protein: CASSFLSTSGVVYTQYF.

This chain uses TRBV2 with TRBJ2-1, with unresolved D. Germline CDR1 and CDR2: SNHLY and FYNNEI. V was pared by 5 bases and J by 10 bases, with 18 bases between. CDR3 size: 14 residues. As DNA, the CDR3 is TGTGCCAGCAGTTCCCCAGACTCCCTCGGGGAGCAGTTCTTC. This translates into CASSSPDSLGEQFF. The full variable domain, with the rest looked up from reference TRBV2 and TRBJ2-1, is EPEVTQTPSHQVTQMGQEVILRCVPISNHLYFYWYRQILGQKVEFLVSFYNNEISEKSEIFDDQFSVERPDGSNFTLKIRSTKLEDSAMYFCASSSPDSLGEQFFGPGTRLTVL.